Below, 2 T cell receptor beta chains from the same sample are listed, as sequenced in a study of regulatory T cells in long-lasting Graves disease. Building of the TCR beta libraries involved iRepertoire HTBI primers and Arm-PCR of CDR3 regions. TCRdb called the multiplex PCR reads again in MiXCR, with one record for every CDR3 protein. The sample lists more than 300,000 distinct CDR3 sequences, 15% to 20% occurring once. Time point in this sample: newly diagnosed GD, antithyroid drugs for less than 3 months. Generation of the TCR library employed RNA extracted from PBMCs. These data were also reused for a study on T cells in Graves' hyperthyroidism and ophthalmopathy.

Sequences were derived from peripheral blood mononuclear cells (PBMCs), sampled at new diagnosis, from a patient treated with antithyroid drugs. All receptors derive from a woman under 30 with Graves disease.

This clonotype was seen many times. The J gene is TRBJ1-6, the V gene TRBV7-8; TRBD1 might be the D (5 bases). Germline-derived CDR1 and CDR2 are SGHVS and FQNEAQ. The germline V and J ends were trimmed by 4 bases and 4 bases, with 11 bases remaining between them. The CDR3 extends over 15 amino acids. The chain's CDR3 is CASSYETGYNSPLHF. As DNA, the CDR3 is TGTGCCAGCAGCTACGAAACAGGATATAATTCACCCCTCCACTTT.

The rearrangement uses TRBV9 and TRBJ1-2; D is unresolved. The CDR3 runs 13 residues. CDR1 and CDR2 (germline): SGDLS, YYNGEE. Trimming took off 4 bases at V and 7 bases at J, with 14 bases between the two ends. CDR3 in DNA: TGTGCCAGCAGCCCCCGCCTCAGCTCTGGCTACACCTTC. It yields the protein CASSPRLSSGYTF.